The source of this T cell receptor (beta chain) is a study of glioma-infiltrating T cells. CDR3 length equals 15 residues. Germline CDR1 and CDR2: KGHSH and LQKENI. The V and J ends lost 2 bases and 1 base respectively, with 10 bases between them. The iRepertoire nested amplicon-rescue multiplex PCR amplified TCR alpha and beta CDR3s from RNA. TCRdb itself ran the multiplex PCR reads through MiXCR, one entry per CDR3 protein. The sample holds 90,000 or so distinct CDR3 sequences, roughly 40% seen once. Sequenced material: glioma tissue, nonneoplastic brain tissue, or PBMCs (not recorded which). V usage is TRBV18 and J usage is TRBJ2-3; D is uncertain. The receptor was isolated from a human donor with low-grade glioma or glioblastoma, undergoing nonglioma brain surgery, or in good health (not recorded which). Here the CDR3 DNA reads TGTGCCAGCTCACCATTTGGCTTTGGCACAGATACGCAGTATTTT. Translation: CASSPFGFGTDTQYF.